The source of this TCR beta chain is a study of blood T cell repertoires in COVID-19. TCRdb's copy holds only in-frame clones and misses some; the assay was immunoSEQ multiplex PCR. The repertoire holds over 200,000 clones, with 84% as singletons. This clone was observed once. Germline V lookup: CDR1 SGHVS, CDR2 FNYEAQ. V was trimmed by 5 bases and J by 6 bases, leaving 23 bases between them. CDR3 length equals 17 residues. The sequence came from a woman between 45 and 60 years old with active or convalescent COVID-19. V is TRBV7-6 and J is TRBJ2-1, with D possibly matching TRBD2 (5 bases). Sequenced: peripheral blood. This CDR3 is CASSPHPGYNLGNEQFF. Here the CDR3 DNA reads TGTGCCAGCAGCCCCCATCCGGGATATAATTTGGGCAATGAGCAGTTCTTC. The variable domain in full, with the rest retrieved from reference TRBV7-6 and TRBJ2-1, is GAGVSQSPRYKVTKRGQDVALRCDPISGHVSLYWYRQALGQGPEFLTYFNYEAQQDKSGLPNDRFSAERPEGSISTLTIQRTEQRDSAMYRCASSPHPGYNLGNEQFFGPGTRLTVL.